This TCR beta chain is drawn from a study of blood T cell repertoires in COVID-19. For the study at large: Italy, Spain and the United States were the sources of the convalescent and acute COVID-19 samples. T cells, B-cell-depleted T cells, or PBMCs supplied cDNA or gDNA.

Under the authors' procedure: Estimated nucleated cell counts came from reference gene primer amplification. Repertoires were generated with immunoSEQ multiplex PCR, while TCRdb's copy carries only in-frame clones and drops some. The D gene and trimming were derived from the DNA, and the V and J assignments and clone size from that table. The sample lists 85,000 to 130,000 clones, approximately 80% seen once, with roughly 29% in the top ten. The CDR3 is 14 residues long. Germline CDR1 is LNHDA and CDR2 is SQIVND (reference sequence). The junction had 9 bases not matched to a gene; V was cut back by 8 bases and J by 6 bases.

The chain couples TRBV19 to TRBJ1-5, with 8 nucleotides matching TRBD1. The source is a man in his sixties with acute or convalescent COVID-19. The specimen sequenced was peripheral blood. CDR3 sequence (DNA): TGTGCCAGTTCCCACCAGGGGGCGGGTCAGCCCCAGCATTTT. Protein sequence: CASSHQGAGQPQHF.